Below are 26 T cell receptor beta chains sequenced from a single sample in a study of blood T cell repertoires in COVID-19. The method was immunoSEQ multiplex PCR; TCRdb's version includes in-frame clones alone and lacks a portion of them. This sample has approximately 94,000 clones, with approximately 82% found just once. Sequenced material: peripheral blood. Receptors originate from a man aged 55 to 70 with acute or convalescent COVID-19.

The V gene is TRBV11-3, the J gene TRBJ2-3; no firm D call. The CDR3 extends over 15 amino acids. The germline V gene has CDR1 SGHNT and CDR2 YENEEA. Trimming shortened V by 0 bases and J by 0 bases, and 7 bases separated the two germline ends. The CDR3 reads CASSLDSTSTDTQYF. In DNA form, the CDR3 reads TGTGCCAGCAGCTTAGATTCTACTAGCACAGATACGCAGTATTTT.

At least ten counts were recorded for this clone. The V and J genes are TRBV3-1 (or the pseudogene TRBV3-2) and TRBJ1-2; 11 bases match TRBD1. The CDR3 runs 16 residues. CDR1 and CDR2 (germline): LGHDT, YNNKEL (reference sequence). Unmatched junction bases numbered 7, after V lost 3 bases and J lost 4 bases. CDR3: CASSQRGTGGGYGYTF. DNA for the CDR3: TGTGCCAGCAGCCAGCGGGGGACAGGGGGAGGCTATGGCTACACCTTC.

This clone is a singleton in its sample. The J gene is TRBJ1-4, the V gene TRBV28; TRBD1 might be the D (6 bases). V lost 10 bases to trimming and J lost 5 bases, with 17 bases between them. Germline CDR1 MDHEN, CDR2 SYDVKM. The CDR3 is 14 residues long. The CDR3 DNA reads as TGTGCCACGGGGACACCAAACCCCAATGAAAAACTGTTTTTT. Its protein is CATGTPNPNEKLFF.

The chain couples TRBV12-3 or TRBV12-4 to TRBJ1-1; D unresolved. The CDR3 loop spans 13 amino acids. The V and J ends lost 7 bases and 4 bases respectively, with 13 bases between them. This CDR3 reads CASTLEGGTEAFF. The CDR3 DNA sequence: TGTGCCAGCACCTTGGAGGGAGGCACTGAAGCTTTCTTT.

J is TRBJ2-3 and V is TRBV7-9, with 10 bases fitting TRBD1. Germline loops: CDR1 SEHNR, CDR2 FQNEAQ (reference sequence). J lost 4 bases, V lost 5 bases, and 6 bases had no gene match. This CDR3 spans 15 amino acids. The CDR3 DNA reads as TGTGCCAGCAGCCAGACAGGGGGCGGTGCAGATACGCAGTATTTT. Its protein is CASSQTGGGADTQYF.

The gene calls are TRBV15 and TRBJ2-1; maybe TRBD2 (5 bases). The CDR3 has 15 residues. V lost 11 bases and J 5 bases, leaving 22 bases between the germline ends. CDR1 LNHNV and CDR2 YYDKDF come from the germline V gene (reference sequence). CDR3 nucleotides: TGTGCCTCCGCTCCGGCTGCTGACTACAACAATGAGCAGTTCTTC. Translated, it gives CASAPAADYNNEQFF.

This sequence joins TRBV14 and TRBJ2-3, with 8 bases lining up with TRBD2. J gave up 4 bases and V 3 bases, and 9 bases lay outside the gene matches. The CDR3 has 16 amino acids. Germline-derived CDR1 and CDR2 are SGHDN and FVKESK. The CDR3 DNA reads TGTGCCAGCAGCCATTTGGCGGGGGGCCTAGCAGATACGCAGTATTTT. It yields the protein CASSHLAGGLADTQYF.

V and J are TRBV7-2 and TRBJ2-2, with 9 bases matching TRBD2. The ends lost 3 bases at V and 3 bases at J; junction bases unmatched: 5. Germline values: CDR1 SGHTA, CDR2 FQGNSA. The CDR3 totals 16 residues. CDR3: CASSFTSGRHTGELFF. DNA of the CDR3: TGTGCCAGCAGCTTCACTAGCGGGCGACACACCGGGGAGCTGTTTTTT.

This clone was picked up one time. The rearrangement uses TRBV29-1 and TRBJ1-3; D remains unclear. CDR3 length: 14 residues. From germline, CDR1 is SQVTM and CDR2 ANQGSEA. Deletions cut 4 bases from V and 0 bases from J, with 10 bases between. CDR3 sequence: CSVGAGNSGNTIYF. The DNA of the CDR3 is TGCAGCGTTGGAGCCGGGAACTCTGGAAACACCATATATTTT. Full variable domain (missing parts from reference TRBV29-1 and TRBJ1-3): SAVISQKPSRDICQRGTSLTIQCQVDSQVTMMFWYRQQPGQSLTLIATANQGSEATYESGFVIDKFPISRPNLTFSTLTVSNMSPEDSSIYLCSVGAGNSGNTIYFGEGSWLTVV.

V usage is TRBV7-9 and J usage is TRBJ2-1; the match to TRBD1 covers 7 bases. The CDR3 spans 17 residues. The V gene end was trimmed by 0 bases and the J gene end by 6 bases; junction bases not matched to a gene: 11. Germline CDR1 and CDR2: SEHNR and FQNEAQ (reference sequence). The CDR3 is CASSLAGVTGTLNEQFF. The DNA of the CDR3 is TGTGCCAGCAGCTTAGCGGGGGTGACAGGGACCCTCAATGAGCAGTTCTTC.

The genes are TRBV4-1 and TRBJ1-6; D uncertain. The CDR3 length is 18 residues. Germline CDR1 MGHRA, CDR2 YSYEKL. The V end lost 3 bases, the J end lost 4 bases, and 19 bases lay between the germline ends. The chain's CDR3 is CASSQGRSALGYNSPLHF. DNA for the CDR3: TGCGCCAGCAGCCAGGGGAGGTCAGCCCTGGGATATAATTCACCCCTCCACTTT.

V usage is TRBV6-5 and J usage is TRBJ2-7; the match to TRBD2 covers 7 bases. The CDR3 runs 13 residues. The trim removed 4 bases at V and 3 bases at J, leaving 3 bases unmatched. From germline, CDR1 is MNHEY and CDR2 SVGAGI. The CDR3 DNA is TGTGCCAGCAGTTCGGGGGGAGACTACGAGCAGTACTTC. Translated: CASSSGGDYEQYF.

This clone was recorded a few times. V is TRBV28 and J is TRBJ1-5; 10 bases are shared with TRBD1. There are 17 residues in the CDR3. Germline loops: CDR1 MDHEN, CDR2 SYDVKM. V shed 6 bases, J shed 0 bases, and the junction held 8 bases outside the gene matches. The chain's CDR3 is CASRPDRGGDSNQPQHF. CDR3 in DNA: TGTGCCAGCAGACCGGACAGGGGGGGAGATAGCAATCAGCCCCAGCATTTT.

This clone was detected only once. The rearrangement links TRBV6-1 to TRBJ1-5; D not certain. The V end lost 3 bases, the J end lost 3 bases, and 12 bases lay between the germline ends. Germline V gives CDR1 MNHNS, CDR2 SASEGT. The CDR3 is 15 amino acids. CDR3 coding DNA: TGTGCCAGCAGTGATGACGGACTGCACAATCAGCCCCAGCATTTT. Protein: CASSDDGLHNQPQHF.

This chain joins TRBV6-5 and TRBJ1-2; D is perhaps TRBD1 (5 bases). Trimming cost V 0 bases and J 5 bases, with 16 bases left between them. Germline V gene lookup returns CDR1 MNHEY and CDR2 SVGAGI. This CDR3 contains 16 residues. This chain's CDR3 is CASSYSMQGSAYGYTF. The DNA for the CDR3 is TGTGCCAGCAGTTACTCGATGCAGGGTTCGGCGTATGGCTACACCTTC.

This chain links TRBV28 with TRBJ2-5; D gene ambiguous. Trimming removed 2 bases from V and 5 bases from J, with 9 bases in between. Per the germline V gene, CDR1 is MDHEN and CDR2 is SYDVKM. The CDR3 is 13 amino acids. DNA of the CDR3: TGTGCCAGCAGTTTAATAGGCAGGGAGACCCAGTACTTC. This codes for CASSLIGRETQYF.

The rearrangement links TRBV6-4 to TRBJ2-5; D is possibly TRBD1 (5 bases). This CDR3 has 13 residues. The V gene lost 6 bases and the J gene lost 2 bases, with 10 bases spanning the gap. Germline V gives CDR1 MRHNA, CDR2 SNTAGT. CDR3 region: CASRGTGQETQYF. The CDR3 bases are TGTGCCAGCAGAGGAACAGGTCAAGAGACCCAGTACTTC.

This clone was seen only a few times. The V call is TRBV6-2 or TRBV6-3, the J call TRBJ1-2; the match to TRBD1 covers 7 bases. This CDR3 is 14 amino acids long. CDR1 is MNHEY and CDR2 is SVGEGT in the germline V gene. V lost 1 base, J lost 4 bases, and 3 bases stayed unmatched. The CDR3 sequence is CASSYLGQTYGYTF. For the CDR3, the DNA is TGTGCCAGCAGTTACTTGGGACAGACCTATGGCTACACCTTC.

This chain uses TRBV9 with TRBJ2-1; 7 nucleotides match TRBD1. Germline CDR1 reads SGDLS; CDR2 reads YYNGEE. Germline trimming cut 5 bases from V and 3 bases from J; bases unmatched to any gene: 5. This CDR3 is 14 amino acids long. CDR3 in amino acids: CASSVRQGYNEQFF. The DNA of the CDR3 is TGTGCCAGCAGTGTCCGACAGGGCTACAATGAGCAGTTCTTC.

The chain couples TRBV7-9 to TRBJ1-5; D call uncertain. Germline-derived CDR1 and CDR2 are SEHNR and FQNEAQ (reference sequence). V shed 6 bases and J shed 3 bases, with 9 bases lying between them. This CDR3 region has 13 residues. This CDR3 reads CASSTNNNQPQHF. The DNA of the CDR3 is TGTGCCAGCAGTACAAATAACAATCAGCCCCAGCATTTT.

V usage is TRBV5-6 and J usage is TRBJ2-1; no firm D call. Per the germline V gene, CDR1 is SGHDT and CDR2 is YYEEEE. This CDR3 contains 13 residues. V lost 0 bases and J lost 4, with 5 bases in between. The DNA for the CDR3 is TGTGCCAGCAGCTTGGGCCTATACAATGAGCAGTTCTTC. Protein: CASSLGLYNEQFF.

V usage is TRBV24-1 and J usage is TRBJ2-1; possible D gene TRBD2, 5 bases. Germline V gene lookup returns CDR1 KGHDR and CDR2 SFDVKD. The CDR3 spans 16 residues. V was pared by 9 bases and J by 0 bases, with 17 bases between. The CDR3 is CATRGQEASSYNEQFF. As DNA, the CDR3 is TGTGCCACCCGAGGCCAGGAGGCCTCCTCCTACAATGAGCAGTTCTTC.

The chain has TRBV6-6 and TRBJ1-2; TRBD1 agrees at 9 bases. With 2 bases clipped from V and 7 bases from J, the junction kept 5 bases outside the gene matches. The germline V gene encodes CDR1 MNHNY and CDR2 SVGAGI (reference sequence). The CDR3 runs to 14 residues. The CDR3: CASSYRTGGSGYTF. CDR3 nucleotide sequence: TGTGCCAGCAGTTACCGAACAGGGGGCTCTGGCTACACCTTC.

Here the CDR3 reads CASSSGTHPTDTQYF. CDR3 nucleotide sequence: TGCGCCAGCAGCTCGGGGACTCATCCGACAGATACGCAGTATTTT. The chain recombines TRBV5-1 with TRBJ2-3; a possible D gene is TRBD2 (6 bases). Trimming removed 3 bases at V and 3 bases at J, with 14 bases between. The V gene's germline CDR1 is SGHRS and CDR2 YFSETQ. The CDR3 totals 15 residues.

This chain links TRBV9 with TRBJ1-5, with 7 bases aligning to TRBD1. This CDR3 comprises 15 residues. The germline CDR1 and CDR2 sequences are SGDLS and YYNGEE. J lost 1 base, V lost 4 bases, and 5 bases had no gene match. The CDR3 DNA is TGTGCCAGCAGCCCAGCAGGGGGAAGCAATCAGCCCCAGCATTTT. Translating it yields CASSPAGGSNQPQHF.

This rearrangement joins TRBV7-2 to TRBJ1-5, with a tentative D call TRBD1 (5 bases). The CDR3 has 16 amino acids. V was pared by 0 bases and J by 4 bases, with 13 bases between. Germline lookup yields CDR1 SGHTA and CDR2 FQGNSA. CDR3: CASSLAPGGGNQPQHF. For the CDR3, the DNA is TGTGCCAGCAGCTTAGCGCCCGGGGGAGGTAATCAGCCCCAGCATTTT.